The T cell receptor beta chain under discussion was sequenced for a study of beta chain features in type 1 diabetes. This clone is a singleton in its sample. Antigen specificity is unknown. Overall study results and limits: All four CD4+ subsets from Type 1 diabetes patients carried moderately but significantly shorter TCRB CDR3s. The study notes PCR might favor shorter templates equally in patients and controls.

cDNA synthesis used the whole RNA isolate, giving expressed TCRB sequences. The method was immunoSEQ multiplex PCR; TCRdb's version includes in-frame clones alone and lacks a portion of them. The repertoire holds some 170,000 clones, with almost 65% as singletons. The germline gives CDR1 ENHRY, CDR2 SYGVKD. There are 16 residues in the CDR3. The ends lost 2 bases at V and 7 bases at J; junction bases unmatched: 6. The V call is TRBV10-3, the J call TRBJ1-6, with 9 bases matching TRBD1. The sequence was obtained from a man aged 25 to 40 with type 1 diabetes. The sample consisted of naive CD4+ T cells from blood. CDR3 in amino acids: CAISEGTGTRNSPLHF. The CDR3 DNA follows: TGTGCCATCAGTGAGGGGACAGGGACGAGGAATTCACCCCTCCACTTT.